This T cell receptor beta chain is from a study of blood T cell repertoires in COVID-19 (dated by TCRdb to the early 2020s). Regarding the complete study: Samples covering the acute and convalescent phases of COVID-19 were provided by collaborators in the United States, Italy and Spain. The prospective study material was composed of cDNA or gDNA derived from T cells, B-cell-depleted T cells, or PBMCs. The dataset comprised deeply sampled blood TCRbeta repertoires from subjects exposed to, actively infected with, or recovered from COVID-19. A freely available public database, intended as a resource for researchers studying the immune response to SARS-CoV-2, is where the repertoires were released. The samples were drawn from two sources: the first 160 participants of the ongoing ImmuneRACE study, and 1,000 to 1,500 subjects contributed by 6 global collaborators. A de-identified subject ID, COVID-19 status, age in years and sex were almost always included in the sample metadata. Where HLA class I and class II types were available, the types were taken from metadata supplied by the sample provider, not from assay-based typing.

Whole blood was collected in K2EDTA tubes by collaborating institutions according to the institutions' own protocols. For TCRbeta analysis, collaborators shipped samples as frozen whole blood, isolated PBMCs, or DNA extracted from either of those sample types. TCRbeta CDR3 regions were amplified from genomic DNA by means of the immunoSEQ Assay, a bias-controlled multiplex PCR. Processing in the source paper ran as follows. Within the assay, amplification of reference gene primers was used to estimate how many nucleated cells each sample contained. Sequence reads were collapsed and filtered to measure the absolute abundance of every unique TCRbeta CDR3 rearrangement. For each sample, productive Simpson clonality was calculated as the square root of Simpson's diversity index over productive rearrangements. In its TCRdb copy, this immuneACCESS table keeps in-frame sequences only and misses some clones. Where compared with another copy, unresolved V genes explain less than half of these, and the others have no known cause. The DNA gave D and trimming, while V, J and clone size come from that table. For this sample the table gives under 200,000 clones, of which approximately 87% were detected only once. The ten largest clones capture around 3.5% of the sample.

What the research found in general, with its limitations: The quantity of clinical and demographic metadata differed by source and by participant and was supplied without curation.

On this clone: Its target antigen remains unknown. Base qualities are not provided; no much larger clone lies one nucleotide away.

Between the V and J ends, shortened by 0 bases and 4 bases respectively, the junction contains 18 bases. The CDR1 and CDR2 encoded by the germline V gene (reference sequence) are SGHKS and YYEKEE. CDR3 length: 17 amino acids, cysteine to phenylalanine. This entry keeps only the CDR3 DNA: 51 bases, framed from base 1. The sequenced material came from peripheral blood. The sequence was collected from a man aged 18 to 30 with active or convalescent COVID-19. The chain joins TRBV5-5 to TRBJ2-3, with the D segment identity uncertain. The CDR3 region reads CASSLGLIAPSADTQYF. The nucleotide sequence reads TGTGCCAGCAGCTTGGGGCTCATAGCTCCTTCCGCAGATACGCAGTATTTT.